A selection of T cell receptor beta chains follows, all from one sample in a study of response to subunit inactivated influenza vaccine. TCRdb itself ran the RT-PCR reads through MiXCR, one entry per CDR3 protein. The sample includes over 750,000 distinct CDR3 sequences, roughly 20% seen only once; the top ten take around 9.6%. The material was PBMCs from blood, obtained approximately 5 days after vaccination. The receptors originated from a man aged 45 to 65 who received an inactivated influenza vaccine. Both conserved end residues are part of each CDR3. Each record gives: D gene, J gene, V gene, clone size, CDR3 DNA, CDR3 protein. D genes are given only for firm matches. Only some rows state a clone size, as once, few, many or a class for expanded clones.

D gene: TRBD2
J gene: TRBJ2-5
V gene: TRBV12-3/TRBV12-4
clone size: few
CDR3 DNA: TGTGCCAGCAGTTTAAGAGGACTAGCGGGGGTCCAAGAGACCCAGTACTTC
CDR3 protein: CASSLRGLAGVQETQYF

D gene: TRBD2
J gene: TRBJ2-4
V gene: TRBV12-3/TRBV12-4
clone size: few
CDR3 DNA: TGTGCCAGCAGTTTCGCGGGGGGGAACATTCAGTACTTC
CDR3 protein: CASSFAGGNIQYF

D gene: TRBD1
J gene: TRBJ2-7
V gene: TRBV20-1
clone size: NA
CDR3 DNA: TGCAGTGCCATTACAGGGGTTGGTTACGAGCAGTACTTC
CDR3 protein: CSAITGVGYEQYF

D gene: TRBD1
J gene: TRBJ2-1
V gene: TRBV7-9
clone size: few
CDR3 DNA: TGTGCCAGCAGGCCGGGACAGGGGGTCAATGAGCAGTTCTTC
CDR3 protein: CASRPGQGVNEQFF

D gene: NA
J gene: TRBJ2-7
V gene: TRBV7-9
clone size: NA
CDR3 DNA: TGTGCCAGCAGCCGGGCTAACTCCTACGAGCAGTACTTC
CDR3 protein: CASSRANSYEQYF

D gene: TRBD1
J gene: TRBJ1-1
V gene: TRBV20-1
clone size: few
CDR3 DNA: TGCAGTGCTAGCGCCCACAGGGGAGACACTGAAGCTTTCTTT
CDR3 protein: CSASAHRGDTEAFF

D gene: TRBD1
J gene: TRBJ1-2
V gene: TRBV7-9
clone size: many
CDR3 DNA: TGTGCCAGCAGCTTAGGCACAGGGGGCGAAGTGGATGGCTACACCTTC
CDR3 protein: CASSLGTGGEVDGYTF

D gene: TRBD1
J gene: TRBJ2-1
V gene: TRBV12-3/TRBV12-4
clone size: NA
CDR3 DNA: TGTGCCAGCAGTTTGGGGCAGGGGGCTAATTCTGAGCAGTTCTTC
CDR3 protein: CASSLGQGANSEQFF

D gene: TRBD1
J gene: TRBJ2-7
V gene: TRBV11-2
clone size: NA
CDR3 DNA: TGTGCCAGCAGAACGACAGGGTATGGGCAGTACTTC
CDR3 protein: CASRTTGYGQYF

D gene: NA
J gene: TRBJ1-5
V gene: TRBV29-1
clone size: NA
CDR3 DNA: TGCAGCGTTAGGGATATTGAGGGAGCTCAGCCCCAGCATTTT
CDR3 protein: CSVRDIEGAQPQHF

D gene: NA
J gene: TRBJ2-1
V gene: TRBV4-3
clone size: NA
CDR3 DNA: TGCGCCAGCAGCCAATATAACCAGGGGTCCGATGAGCAGTTCTTC
CDR3 protein: CASSQYNQGSDEQFF

D gene: NA
J gene: TRBJ2-1
V gene: TRBV6-5
clone size: NA
CDR3 DNA: TGTGCCAGCAGGACAACCAATGAGCAGTTCTTC
CDR3 protein: CASRTTNEQFF

D gene: TRBD1
J gene: TRBJ2-2
V gene: TRBV12-3/TRBV12-4
clone size: NA
CDR3 DNA: TGTGCCAGCAGCCACCGGACAGGGGGACTTTCGAGGGCCCCCACCGGGGAGCTGTTTTTT
CDR3 protein: CASSHRTGGLSRAPTGELFF

D gene: NA
J gene: TRBJ2-2
V gene: TRBV4-2
clone size: few
CDR3 DNA: TGTGCCAGCAGCCAAGAAGTAATAGTGAGATCTGGAGGTCGGACCGGGGAGCTGTTTTTT
CDR3 protein: CASSQEVIVRSGGRTGELFF

D gene: TRBD2
J gene: TRBJ2-5
V gene: TRBV2
clone size: NA
CDR3 DNA: TGTGCCAGCAGTGATACGGGACTAGCGGGGCGCAGGGGGACCCAGTACTTC
CDR3 protein: CASSDTGLAGRRGTQYF

D gene: TRBD1
J gene: TRBJ2-2
V gene: TRBV5-6
clone size: NA
CDR3 DNA: TGTGCCAGCAGCTTGCCCGGGACAGGGAACACCGGGGAGCTGTTTTTT
CDR3 protein: CASSLPGTGNTGELFF

D gene: TRBD1
J gene: TRBJ2-1
V gene: TRBV11-1
clone size: NA
CDR3 DNA: TGTGCCAGCAGCCCCAGGGCCTCGACAGGGCCCCAGTCCTACAATGAGCAGTTCTTC
CDR3 protein: CASSPRASTGPQSYNEQFF

D gene: TRBD1
J gene: TRBJ2-5
V gene: TRBV4-1
clone size: few
CDR3 DNA: TGCGCCAGCAGCCAGCCAAGGACAGGGAGTATAGAGACCCAGTACTTC
CDR3 protein: CASSQPRTGSIETQYF

D gene: NA
J gene: TRBJ2-3
V gene: TRBV10-1
clone size: NA
CDR3 DNA: TGCACCAGCATCGACCCTAGCGCAGATACGCAGTATTTT
CDR3 protein: CTSIDPSADTQYF

D gene: NA
J gene: TRBJ2-1
V gene: TRBV7-2
clone size: NA
CDR3 DNA: TGTGCCAGCAGCTTATACCGGGAGTTCGATGAGCAGTTCTTC
CDR3 protein: CASSLYREFDEQFF

D gene: NA
J gene: TRBJ2-7
V gene: TRBV11-2
clone size: NA
CDR3 DNA: TGTGCCAGCAGCTTGTTGGTGGCTTTTGGGAGGGTTTTCGGGGGCTCCCCCGAGCAGTACTTC
CDR3 protein: CASSLLVAFGRVFGGSPEQYF

D gene: TRBD2
J gene: TRBJ2-1
V gene: TRBV20-1
clone size: NA
CDR3 DNA: TGCAGTGCTGCGTCTAGCGGGGTCTCCTACAATGAGCAGTTCTTC
CDR3 protein: CSAASSGVSYNEQFF

D gene: TRBD1
J gene: TRBJ2-5
V gene: TRBV20-1
clone size: NA
CDR3 DNA: TGCAGTGCTAGAGCGACAGGGGGGCAAGAGACCCAGTACTTC
CDR3 protein: CSARATGGQETQYF

D gene: NA
J gene: TRBJ2-1
V gene: TRBV6-2/TRBV6-3
clone size: NA
CDR3 DNA: TGTGCCAGCAGCTACCCCTCGGGGGACCTCCACAATGAGCAGTTCTTC
CDR3 protein: CASSYPSGDLHNEQFF

D gene: NA
J gene: TRBJ2-1
V gene: TRBV5-6
clone size: NA
CDR3 DNA: TGTGCCAGCAGCGAGTGGGTGGAGAACAATGAGCAGTTCTTC
CDR3 protein: CASSEWVENNEQFF

D gene: NA
J gene: TRBJ2-1
V gene: TRBV27
clone size: NA
CDR3 DNA: TGTGCCAGCAGTTTATCCGGCGACAGAGACAATGAGCAGTTCTTC
CDR3 protein: CASSLSGDRDNEQFF

D gene: TRBD2
J gene: TRBJ2-1
V gene: TRBV24-1
clone size: NA
CDR3 DNA: TGTGCCACCAGTGATTCGACTAGCGGGGCGACGGAGCAGTTCTTC
CDR3 protein: CATSDSTSGATEQFF

D gene: TRBD2
J gene: TRBJ2-5
V gene: TRBV6-2/TRBV6-3
clone size: NA
CDR3 DNA: TGTGCCAGCAGTTACTTAGACCCTCGGGGGGTTGGGGAGACCCAGTACTTC
CDR3 protein: CASSYLDPRGVGETQYF

D gene: NA
J gene: TRBJ2-3
V gene: TRBV29-1
clone size: few
CDR3 DNA: TGCAGCGTAGACCGACAGGGCACAGATACGCAGTATTTT
CDR3 protein: CSVDRQGTDTQYF

D gene: TRBD1
J gene: TRBJ1-5
V gene: TRBV20-1
clone size: few
CDR3 DNA: TGCAGTGCTAGAGAGGGACAGGGAGGGGGGTCCCAGCATTTT
CDR3 protein: CSAREGQGGGSQHF

D gene: NA
J gene: TRBJ1-2
V gene: TRBV7-2
clone size: few
CDR3 DNA: TGTGCCAGCAGCTCAGCGGGGCTGAGGAACTATGGCTACACCTTC
CDR3 protein: CASSSAGLRNYGYTF

D gene: TRBD2
J gene: TRBJ2-3
V gene: TRBV15
clone size: NA
CDR3 DNA: TGTGCCACCAGCAGAACTAGCGGGGGAAGCACAGATACGCAGTATTTT
CDR3 protein: CATSRTSGGSTDTQYF

D gene: TRBD1
J gene: TRBJ2-1
V gene: TRBV5-1
clone size: few
CDR3 DNA: TGCGCCAGCAGCTTGGTACCCTCTGGGACAGGGGGCAACAATGAGCAGTTCTTC
CDR3 protein: CASSLVPSGTGGNNEQFF

D gene: NA
J gene: TRBJ1-2
V gene: TRBV30
clone size: few
CDR3 DNA: TGTGCCTGGAGTAAGGCATATGGCTACACCTTC
CDR3 protein: CAWSKAYGYTF

D gene: TRBD2
J gene: TRBJ2-3
V gene: TRBV7-2
clone size: few
CDR3 DNA: TGTGCCAGCAGCCCCCCTCGGACTAGCCTGAATCTTGATACGCAGTATTTT
CDR3 protein: CASSPPRTSLNLDTQYF

D gene: TRBD2
J gene: TRBJ2-3
V gene: TRBV15
clone size: NA
CDR3 DNA: TGTGCCACCAGCAGAGACCTTGTAGCGGGGCACACAGATACGCAGTATTTT
CDR3 protein: CATSRDLVAGHTDTQYF

D gene: NA
J gene: TRBJ1-1
V gene: TRBV12-3/TRBV12-4
clone size: many
CDR3 DNA: TGTGCCAGCAGTTTCGGGCAGGGGCAGACCTTT
CDR3 protein: CASSFGQGQTF

D gene: TRBD2
J gene: TRBJ2-1
V gene: TRBV27
clone size: NA
CDR3 DNA: TGTGCCAGCAGTTTTTCTACGGGAGGATACAATGAGCAGTTCTTC
CDR3 protein: CASSFSTGGYNEQFF

D gene: TRBD1
J gene: TRBJ2-5
V gene: TRBV20-1
clone size: few
CDR3 DNA: TGCAGTGCTAGAGATCAGGACAGGGACGCTCGCGAGACCCAGTACTTC
CDR3 protein: CSARDQDRDARETQYF

D gene: NA
J gene: TRBJ1-1
V gene: TRBV5-1
clone size: few
CDR3 DNA: TGCGCCAGCAGCTTGGATGGTTCGGGGCGAAACACTGAAGCTTTCTTT
CDR3 protein: CASSLDGSGRNTEAFF